This T cell receptor beta chain came from a study of regulatory T cells in long-lasting Graves disease. CDR3 regions were amplified by Arm-PCR using iRepertoire HTBI primers to build TCR beta libraries. TCRdb used MiXCR to reprocess the multiplex PCR reads, holding one entry per CDR3 protein. The table shows hundreds of thousands of distinct CDR3 sequences, with less than 25% occurring only once. Broader study findings: Samples came from peripheral blood alone, without thyroid tissue. Shared public clonotypes totalled around 2,900 in persistent patients, compared with roughly 970 in new patients. Persistent disease was associated with favored TRBV28 usage and with favored use of TRBJ1-2 and TRBJ2-5.

The V and J ends lost 4 bases and 3 bases, in that order; junction bases with no gene match: 2. Germline lookup yields CDR1 DFQATT and CDR2 SNEGSKA (reference sequence). CDR3 length: 13 amino acids. Regarding time point: persistent/refractory GD, antithyroid drugs over 5 years with positive TRAb. RNA isolated from PBMCs was used to make the TCR library. A note on this clonotype: The antigen remains undetermined.

V gene TRBV20-1 combines with J gene TRBJ1-5; TRBD1 agrees at 8 bases. The sequencing used peripheral blood mononuclear cells (PBMCs), collected when the disease was refractory, from a patient treated with antithyroid drugs. The clonotype was recovered from a female donor with Graves disease. CDR3 DNA: TGCAGTGCTAAGACAGGGGCCAATCAGCCCCAGCATTTT. It specifies CSAKTGANQPQHF.